A single sample gave rise to the 2 T cell receptor beta chains below, sequenced in a study of shared clonotypes between healthy human individuals. Data came from immunoSEQ multiplex PCR; TCRdb stores just in-frame clones and leaves some out. The profile shows a few million clones, around nine tenths of them singletons. The sequencing sample was made of naive CD4+ T cells sorted from blood. Subset indicated: CD45RA+ positively selected. The receptors were sampled from a man aged 18 to 29 in good health.

This clone is a singleton in its sample. Other nucleotide sequences from this sample produce the same CDR3. The chain couples TRBV7-2 to TRBJ2-7, with 9 bases fitting TRBD2. The CDR3 is 14 amino acids. Unmatched junction bases numbered 3, after V lost 5 bases and J lost 1 base. Per the germline V gene, CDR1 is SGHTA and CDR2 is FQGNSA. The CDR3 nucleotides are TGTGCCAGCAGCCGTAGCGGGGGATCCTACGAGCAGTACTTC. Translated, it gives CASSRSGGSYEQYF.

The chain carries TRBV6-5 and TRBJ2-5; TRBD2 might be the D (6 bases). The CDR3 spans 14 residues. Germline V CDR1 and CDR2: MNHEY, SVGAGI. Trimming stripped 6 bases from V and 5 bases from J, with 16 bases between. This chain's CDR3 is CASRLVAGGETQYF. Written as DNA, the CDR3 is TGTGCCAGCAGACTCGTCGCCGGAGGGGAGACCCAGTACTTC.